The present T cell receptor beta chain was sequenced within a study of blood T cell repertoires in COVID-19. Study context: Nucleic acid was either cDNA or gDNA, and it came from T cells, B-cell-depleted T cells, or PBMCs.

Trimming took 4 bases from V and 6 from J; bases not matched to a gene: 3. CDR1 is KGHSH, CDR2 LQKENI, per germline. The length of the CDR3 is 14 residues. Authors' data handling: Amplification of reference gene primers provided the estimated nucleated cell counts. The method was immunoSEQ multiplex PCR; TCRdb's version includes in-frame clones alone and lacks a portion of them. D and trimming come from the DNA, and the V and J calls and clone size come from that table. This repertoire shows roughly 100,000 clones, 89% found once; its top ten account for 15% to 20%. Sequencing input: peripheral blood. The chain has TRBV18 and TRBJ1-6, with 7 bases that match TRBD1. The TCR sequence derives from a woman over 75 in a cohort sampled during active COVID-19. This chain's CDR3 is CASSHRDSNSPLHF. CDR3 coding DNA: TGTGCCAGCTCACACCGGGACAGTAATTCACCCCTCCACTTT.